The table lists the clone carrying this T cell receptor (beta chain) with a few counts. Its antigen is not known. The source of the sample is a study of blood T cells in healthy people across ages. Across the whole study: Per two T cells, about one barcoded beta molecule was captured through template switching.

The CDR3 sequence is 15 residues long. CDR1 SNHLY and CDR2 FYNNEI come from the germline V gene. Unmatched junction bases numbered 11, after V lost 7 bases and J lost 13 bases. Points from the study as a whole: Long-lived donors carried more naive CD4+ cells and greater diversity than aged donors. It was not possible, with unsorted PBMCs, to conclusively compare naive and antigen-experienced cells.

Through a sample-barcoded 5' primer and a J-beta primer mix, a second PCR was run for roughly 6 to 12 cycles. No fewer than 2.5 million CDR3-containing paired-end reads came from each sample. TCRdb reprocessed the 5' RACE reads via MiXCR and lists one record per CDR3 protein. The sample comprises 850,000 to 950,000 distinct CDR3 sequences, roughly 26% of which are singletons, and roughly 17% rests with the top ten. The receptor was derived from a woman aged 80 or over in good health. The sequencing sample was made of blood. The rearrangement uses TRBV2 and TRBJ1-6; 12 bases are shared with TRBD1. The CDR3 spells CASTGTGGASGPLHF. CDR3 sequence (DNA): TGTGCCAGCACCGGGACAGGGGGCGCCTCCGGTCCCCTCCACTTT.